Presented here are 2 T cell receptor beta chains from one specimen sequenced in a study of blood T cells in healthy people across ages. PCR was performed a second time for about 6 to 12 cycles using a sample-barcoded 5' primer and a J-beta primer mix. TCRdb recomputed calls from the 5' RACE reads with MiXCR, one row per CDR3 protein. The top ten hold about 10% of the sample, which has more than 750,000 distinct CDR3 sequences, 25% to 35% seen once. The sample also formed part of further work on T cells of mothers and their children.

Specimen: blood. All receptors derive from a woman aged 40 to 49 in good health.

The V gene is TRBV3-1, the J gene TRBJ2-1, with D maybe TRBD1 (6 bases). Trimming stripped 0 bases from V and 8 bases from J, with 11 bases between. This CDR3 spans 14 amino acids. Looked up from germline, CDR1 is LGHDT and CDR2 is YNNKEL (reference sequence). CDR3 in amino acids: CASSQDFGGHEQFF. The DNA of the CDR3 is TGTGCCAGCAGCCAAGATTTTGGGGGCCATGAGCAGTTCTTC.

The chain uses TRBV6-1 and TRBJ2-7, with D uncertain. The CDR3 extends over 13 amino acids. V shed 10 bases and J shed 0 bases, with 13 bases lying between them. The germline V gene has CDR1 MNHNS and CDR2 SASEGT. The CDR3 region is CATSPSGSYEQYF. The CDR3 DNA follows: TGTGCCACCAGCCCTTCTGGCTCCTACGAGCAGTACTTC.